Below are 22 T cell receptor beta chains sequenced from a single sample in a study of T cells in Graves' hyperthyroidism and ophthalmopathy. What was amplified from RNA transcripts were TCR beta CDR3 regions. In the first-round RT-PCR of the TCR CDR3, the HTBI primer set was used. MiXCR, run by TCRdb on the multiplex PCR reads, gives a single entry per CDR3 protein. The sample contains 750,000 to 900,000 distinct CDR3 sequences, 38% of which appear only once. Sample: blood. The receptors derive from a man between 18 and 29 years old with Graves' hyperthyroidism.

The chain recombines TRBV4-1 with TRBJ1-5, with D unresolved. The CDR3 has 13 residues. CDR1 MGHRA and CDR2 YSYEKL come from the germline V gene. Trimming removed 0 bases from V and 6 bases from J, with 6 bases in between. The CDR3 here is CASSQDPIQPQHF. The DNA of the CDR3 is TGCGCCAGCAGCCAAGATCCTATTCAGCCCCAGCATTTT.

This clonotype showed up many times. The chain combines TRBV19 with TRBJ1-1; D is undetermined. V was cut by 9 bases and J by 2 bases, with 10 bases left in between. The CDR3 is 12 residues long. Germline loops: CDR1 LNHDA, CDR2 SQIVND (reference sequence). CDR3 DNA: TGTGCCAGCACCCTGGGCAACACTGAAGCTTTCTTT. Encoded protein: CASTLGNTEAFF.

In this sample, this clonotype turned up many times. The chain is built from TRBV29-1 and TRBJ2-7, with 7 bases aligning to TRBD2. This CDR3 has 13 residues. Per the germline V gene, CDR1 is SQVTM and CDR2 is ANQGSEA. Trimming cost V 6 bases and J 0 bases; bases outside gene matches: 5. Written as DNA, the CDR3 is TGCAGCGTAACTAGCGCCACCTCCTACGAGCAGTACTTC. Translated, it gives CSVTSATSYEQYF.

The gene calls are TRBV5-1 and TRBJ2-7; a weak D match, TRBD2 (5 bases). Per the germline V gene, CDR1 is SGHRS and CDR2 is YFSETQ. V lost 4 bases and J lost 5, with 10 bases in between. CDR3 size: 12 residues. The CDR3 coding sequence is TGCGCCAGCAGCCCGGACGGGAACGAGCAGTACTTC. Translated: CASSPDGNEQYF.

In its sample, this clonotype was seen a few times. V gene TRBV7-2 combines with J gene TRBJ1-6; TRBD1 might be the D (6 bases). V was trimmed by 0 bases and J by 7 bases, leaving 10 bases between them. Germline CDR1 SGHTA, CDR2 FQGNSA. The CDR3 length is 15 residues. In DNA, the CDR3 is TGTGCCAGCAGCTTAGCAGGGGGGGAGAATTCACCCCTCCACTTT. Protein sequence: CASSLAGGENSPLHF.

V usage is TRBV12-3 or TRBV12-4 and J usage is TRBJ2-2; D is ambiguous. The CDR3 consists of 15 residues. Deletions cut 3 bases from V and 4 bases from J, with 12 bases between. The CDR3 nucleotides are TGTGCCAGCAGTTTCCTGAGGTTTAGCACCGGGGAGCTGTTTTTT. This codes for CASSFLRFSTGELFF.

Concerning this clonotype itself: A read error may explain this, as a much larger clone is one base away. The V call is TRBV2, the J call TRBJ1-2; D unclear. Looked up from germline, CDR1 is SNHLY and CDR2 is FYNNEI. This CDR3 comprises 14 residues. The CDR3 coding sequence is TGTGCCAGCAGTGCTAGCACCGGTAACTATGGCTGCACCTTC. It specifies CASSASTGNYGCTF.

This clonotype was found once. A much more abundant neighbour one base away suggests this may be a read error. The chain is built from TRBV2 and TRBJ1-5; D is unclear. The CDR3 loop spans 15 amino acids. Germline V gene data show CDR1 as SNHLY and CDR2 as FYNNEI. CDR3 nucleotides: TGTGCCAACAGTGAGGAGTGGGATCTCGAAGAGCCCCGGCATTTT. Amino acid sequence: CANSEEWDLEEPRHF. Full variable domain (rest looked up from reference TRBV2 and TRBJ1-5): EPEVTQTPSHQVTQMGQEVILRCVPISNHLYFYWYRQILGQKVEFLVSFYNNEISEKSEIFDDQFSVERPDGSNFTLKIRSTKLEDSAMYFCANSEEWDLEEPRHFGDGTRLSIL.

On this clonotype: This may arise from a read error, as a much more abundant clone is one base away. The chain combines TRBV9 with TRBJ1-1; TRBD1 matches 8 bases. Germline V lookup: CDR1 SGDLS, CDR2 YYNGEE. The CDR3 totals 15 residues. J gave up 1 base and V 5 bases, and 7 bases lay outside the gene matches. The CDR3 reads CASRATGTGNTEAFF. CDR3 coding DNA: TGTGCCAGCAGGGCAACCGGGACAGGGAACACTGAAGCTTTCTTT.

This clonotype came up many times. The chain has TRBV7-8 and TRBJ1-5; D not certain. There are 14 residues in the CDR3. V was shortened by 3 bases and J by 0 bases, with 6 bases between the two germline ends. Germline CDR1 and CDR2: SGHVS and FQNEAQ. The CDR3 here is CASSFQHSNQPQHF. In DNA form, the CDR3 reads TGTGCCAGCAGCTTCCAGCATAGCAATCAGCCCCAGCATTTT.

This clonotype appeared many times. The chain links TRBV9 to TRBJ1-1, with a possible D match to TRBD1 (6 bases). Germline CDR1 is SGDLS and CDR2 is YYNGEE. CDR3 length: 12 residues. Trimming stripped 4 bases from V and 7 bases from J, with 11 bases between. In DNA form, the CDR3 reads TGTGCCAGCAGCCCAGGGGCTGGTGAAGCTTTCTTT. Translating gives CASSPGAGEAFF.

This clonotype was observed at least ten times. This chain uses TRBV10-1 with TRBJ1-1; D is ambiguous. Trimming left V 3 bases short and J 7 bases short, with 12 bases between. The length of the CDR3 is 13 residues. Germline CDR1 and CDR2: WNHNN and SYGVQD (reference sequence). CDR3 bases: TGCGCCAGCAGTGACCACGGACGGCTTGAAGCTTTCTTT. The encoded protein is CASSDHGRLEAFF.

This chain joins TRBV5-1 and TRBJ2-7, with D unclear. From germline, CDR1 is SGHRS and CDR2 YFSETQ. Trimming left V 0 bases short and J 4 bases short, with 17 bases between. This CDR3 comprises 16 residues. Here the CDR3 DNA reads TGCGCCAGCAGCTTGGATGGCAGTCAGTTTCTTTACGAGCAGTACTTC. This translates into CASSLDGSQFLYEQYF. The full variable domain, completed using reference TRBV5-1 and TRBJ2-7, is KAGVTQTPRYLIKTRGQQVTLSCSPISGHRSVSWYQQTPGQGLQFLFEYFSETQRNKGNFPGRFSGRQFSNSRSEMNVSTLELGDSALYLCASSLDGSQFLYEQYFGPGTRLTVT.

This clonotype was recorded at least ten times. The J gene is TRBJ1-2, the V gene TRBV2; possibly TRBD1 for D (5 bases). V was shortened by 7 bases and J by 2 bases, with 14 bases between the two germline ends. The CDR3 has 14 amino acids. Germline lookup yields CDR1 SNHLY and CDR2 FYNNEI. CDR3 region: CASIRDRQNYGYTF. CDR3 nucleotides: TGTGCCAGCATCCGCGACAGACAAAACTATGGCTACACCTTC.

CDR3 region: CSASRGRESYEQYF. DNA of the CDR3: TGCAGTGCTAGTAGAGGCCGGGAGTCCTACGAGCAGTACTTC. V usage is TRBV20-1 and J usage is TRBJ2-7, with a possible D match to TRBD2 (6 bases). The V gene's germline CDR1 is DFQATT and CDR2 SNEGSKA (reference sequence). This CDR3 spans 14 amino acids. V lost 3 bases and J lost 1, with 13 bases in between.

The table lists this clonotype with many counts. This chain joins TRBV29-1 and TRBJ1-2; D unclear. The CDR3 is made up of 14 amino acids. The V end lost 2 bases, the J end lost 3 bases, and 13 bases lay between the germline ends. Germline-derived CDR1 and CDR2 are SQVTM and ANQGSEA. CDR3 in DNA: TGCAGCGTTGAACTCGGAGGAAGGGACTATGGCTACACCTTC. Translated: CSVELGGRDYGYTF.

This clonotype came up many times. The chain is built from TRBV15 and TRBJ1-5; possible D gene TRBD1, 5 bases. In germline, CDR1 is LNHNV, CDR2 YYDKDF (reference sequence). This CDR3 is built from 14 residues. Trimming shortened V by 9 bases and J by 2 bases, and 14 bases separated the two germline ends. CDR3 residues: CATYPGEGNQPQHF. In DNA form, the CDR3 reads TGTGCCACTTACCCGGGGGAGGGCAATCAGCCCCAGCATTTT.

This clonotype appeared many times. The chain links TRBV20-1 to TRBJ2-2; 12 nucleotides align to TRBD2. This CDR3 is 17 amino acids long. V trimming: 1 base; J trimming: 1 base; junction bases outside the gene matches: 4. In germline, CDR1 is DFQATT, CDR2 SNEGSKA (reference sequence). CDR3 loop: CSARGAGLAGNTGELFF. CDR3 sequence (DNA): TGCAGTGCTAGAGGAGCGGGACTAGCGGGGAACACCGGGGAGCTGTTTTTT.

The genes are TRBV7-9 and TRBJ2-5, with D maybe TRBD2 (7 bases). The germline V gene has CDR1 SEHNR and CDR2 FQNEAQ (reference sequence). Trimming stripped 6 bases from V and 4 bases from J, with 12 bases between. The CDR3 spans 13 residues. The CDR3 loop is CASRMRGGETQYF. The DNA for the CDR3 is TGTGCCAGCAGGATGAGGGGGGGAGAGACCCAGTACTTC.

This clonotype was recorded many times. V usage is TRBV29-1 and J usage is TRBJ2-7, with 10 nucleotides matching TRBD1. This CDR3 has 13 amino acids. The germline gives CDR1 SQVTM, CDR2 ANQGSEA. V gave up 8 bases and J gave up 2 bases; unmatched junction bases: 6. Here the CDR3 reads CSTGTGDTYEQYF. The CDR3 DNA is TGCAGCACCGGGACAGGGGACACCTACGAGCAGTACTTC.

In its sample, this clonotype was seen many times. V gene TRBV7-6 combines with J gene TRBJ2-7; 12 bases are a match to TRBD2. Germline-derived CDR1 and CDR2 are SGHVS and FNYEAQ. Losses at the gene ends were 5 bases for V and 7 bases for J; bases not matched to a gene: 9. The CDR3 has 15 residues. The CDR3 region has the DNA TGTGCCAGCAGCACCCTAGCGGGAGGGGTCGGGGAGCAGTACTTC. Translated: CASSTLAGGVGEQYF.

The chain links TRBV4-1 to TRBJ1-5; TRBD1 agrees at 10 bases. The V and J ends lost 4 bases and 4 bases, in that order; junction bases with no gene match: 4. CDR1 MGHRA and CDR2 YSYEKL come from the germline V gene. CDR3 length: 15 residues. As DNA, the CDR3 is TGCGCCAGCAGCCGTCGGACAGGGGGTAATCAGCCCCAGCATTTT. Translated, it gives CASSRRTGGNQPQHF.